This is a list of T cell receptor beta chains from one sample in a study of T-cell reconstitution after alpha-beta-depleted transplantation in children. One entry per CDR3 protein, called by TCRdb with MiXCR from the PCR reads. Found here are 200,000 or so distinct CDR3 sequences, 5% to 6.5% of them singletons; the top ten hold about 4.4%. The source was PBMCs, collected before TCRalphabeta/CD19-depleted stem cell transplant. These TCRs come from a girl in the first two years of life with combined immunodeficiency, due to receive a stem cell transplant. The CDR3 runs from the conserved cysteine through the conserved F or W. Fields, in order: J gene, V gene, clone size, D gene, CDR3 protein, CDR3 DNA. The D gene is left open where the match is weak. Clone size is stated in some rows and not others, as once, few, many or a class when expanded.

j_call: TRBJ2-4; v_call: TRBV10-3; clone_size: many; d_call: NA; cdr3_aa: CAISAAGAKNIQYF; cdr3_nt: TGTGCCATCAGTGCGGCGGGAGCCAAAAACATTCAGTACTTC
j_call: TRBJ2-5; v_call: TRBV14; clone_size: many; d_call: TRBD1; cdr3_aa: CASSPQPGTGYETQYF; cdr3_nt: TGTGCCAGCAGCCCACAACCTGGGACAGGGTACGAGACCCAGTACTTC
j_call: TRBJ2-6; v_call: TRBV29-1; clone_size: many; d_call: NA; cdr3_aa: CSVTGTYSTANVLTF; cdr3_nt: TGCAGCGTAACCGGGACATACTCTACGGCCAACGTCCTGACTTTC
j_call: TRBJ1-1; v_call: TRBV20-1; clone_size: many; d_call: NA; cdr3_aa: CSARDPAQLLGNTEAFF; cdr3_nt: TGCAGTGCTAGAGATCCCGCACAGTTACTCGGGAACACTGAAGCTTTCTTT
j_call: TRBJ1-4; v_call: TRBV5-5; clone_size: many; d_call: NA; cdr3_aa: CASRPGHTNEKLFF; cdr3_nt: TGTGCCAGCAGACCGGGACACACTAATGAAAAACTGTTTTTT
j_call: TRBJ2-1; v_call: TRBV7-8; clone_size: many; d_call: NA; cdr3_aa: CASSVQGNEQFF; cdr3_nt: TGTGCCAGCAGCGTCCAGGGCAATGAGCAGTTCTTC
j_call: TRBJ2-3; v_call: TRBV24-1; clone_size: few; d_call: TRBD2; cdr3_aa: CATSESGLAGTDTQYF; cdr3_nt: TGTGCCACCAGTGAATCCGGACTAGCGGGGACAGATACGCAGTATTTT
j_call: TRBJ2-1; v_call: TRBV6-1; clone_size: many; d_call: TRBD2; cdr3_aa: CASSEEGLAGEGHEQFF; cdr3_nt: TGTGCCAGCAGTGAAGAGGGACTAGCGGGAGAGGGTCATGAGCAGTTCTTC
j_call: TRBJ2-5; v_call: TRBV20-1; clone_size: NA; d_call: TRBD1; cdr3_aa: CSGQGQPQETQYF; cdr3_nt: TGCAGTGGACAGGGACAGCCGCAAGAGACCCAGTACTTC
j_call: TRBJ2-1; v_call: TRBV27; clone_size: many; d_call: NA; cdr3_aa: CASSPSMGGGEQFF; cdr3_nt: TGTGCCAGCAGTCCCTCGATGGGGGGCGGTGAGCAGTTCTTC
j_call: TRBJ2-3; v_call: TRBV12-5; clone_size: many; d_call: NA; cdr3_aa: CASGFYVAGTDTQYF; cdr3_nt: TGTGCTAGTGGTTTTTATGTGGCGGGCACAGATACGCAGTATTTT
j_call: TRBJ2-2; v_call: TRBV9; clone_size: many; d_call: NA; cdr3_aa: CASSQPNTGELFF; cdr3_nt: TGTGCCAGCAGCCAACCGAACACCGGGGAGCTGTTTTTT
j_call: TRBJ2-7; v_call: TRBV28; clone_size: many; d_call: TRBD2; cdr3_aa: CASSLGLAGAYEQYF; cdr3_nt: TGTGCCAGCAGTTTAGGACTAGCGGGGGCCTACGAGCAGTACTTC
j_call: TRBJ2-5; v_call: TRBV6-2/TRBV6-3; clone_size: many; d_call: NA; cdr3_aa: CASRPGFKTQYF; cdr3_nt: TGTGCCAGCAGGCCAGGGTTTAAGACCCAGTACTTC
j_call: TRBJ2-7; v_call: TRBV20-1; clone_size: many; d_call: TRBD2; cdr3_aa: CSASSLAGGTYEQYF; cdr3_nt: TGCAGTGCTAGTTCCCTAGCGGGAGGGACCTACGAGCAGTACTTC
j_call: TRBJ1-1; v_call: TRBV7-2; clone_size: many; d_call: TRBD1; cdr3_aa: CASSLVHWMGTGQPKLNTEAFF; cdr3_nt: TGTGCCAGCAGCTTAGTACATTGGATGGGGACGGGACAGCCTAAATTGAACACTGAAGCTTTCTTT
j_call: TRBJ2-1; v_call: TRBV6-2/TRBV6-3; clone_size: NA; d_call: TRBD2; cdr3_aa: CASSSPGTSGRHPSNNEQFF; cdr3_nt: TGTGCCAGCAGTTCCCCCGGGACTAGCGGGAGGCACCCTTCGAACAATGAGCAGTTCTTC
j_call: TRBJ2-7; v_call: TRBV12-3/TRBV12-4; clone_size: many; d_call: NA; cdr3_aa: CASSVAVGYEQYF; cdr3_nt: TGTGCCAGCAGCGTGGCGGTCGGCTACGAGCAGTACTTC
j_call: TRBJ2-1; v_call: TRBV29-1; clone_size: many; d_call: TRBD2; cdr3_aa: CSVESVAGEKNEQFF; cdr3_nt: TGCAGCGTTGAATCCGTAGCGGGAGAAAAAAATGAGCAGTTCTTC
j_call: TRBJ2-1; v_call: TRBV20-1; clone_size: few; d_call: NA; cdr3_aa: CSARDPFRPDNEQFF; cdr3_nt: TGCAGTGCTAGAGACCCATTTCGACCAGACAATGAGCAGTTCTTC
j_call: TRBJ1-1; v_call: TRBV7-6; clone_size: many; d_call: NA; cdr3_aa: CASSLAGGMNTEAFF; cdr3_nt: TGTGCCAGCAGCTTAGCAGGAGGGATGAACACTGAAGCTTTCTTT